The 24 T cell receptor beta chains in this list originate from one sample, sequenced in a study of blood T cell repertoires in COVID-19. Sequencing was performed with immunoSEQ multiplex PCR; in TCRdb, only in-frame clones are kept and a portion is missing. The top ten clones hold 6.2% of a sample with around 43,000 clones, roughly nine tenths of them seen once. The sample comprised peripheral blood. These receptors were taken from a human donor in a cohort sampled during active COVID-19.

CDR3 bases: TGTGCCAGCAGCTTCCAACTCGAGACCCAGTACTTC. As protein: CASSFQLETQYF. The rearrangement links TRBV7-2 to TRBJ2-5; no firm D call. The CDR3 contains 12 residues. Trimming took off 3 bases at V and 5 bases at J, with 7 bases between the two ends. Germline V gives CDR1 SGHTA, CDR2 FQGNSA.

The genes are TRBV12-5 and TRBJ2-3, with TRBD2 identical over 12 bases. The trim removed 4 bases at V and 3 bases at J, leaving 8 bases unmatched. In germline, CDR1 is LGHNT, CDR2 FRNRAP. CDR3 length: 17 residues. The CDR3 loop reads CASGSGLAGYVTDTQYF. The CDR3 DNA sequence: TGTGCTAGTGGTTCCGGACTAGCGGGATATGTAACAGATACGCAGTATTTT. The full variable domain, in which reference TRBV12-5 and TRBJ2-3 provide the parts outside the CDR3, is DARVTQTPRHKVTEMGQEVTMRCQPILGHNTVFWYRQTMMQGLELLAYFRNRAPLDDSGMPKDRFSAEMPDATLATLKIQPSEPRDSAVYFCASGSGLAGYVTDTQYFGPGTRLTVL.

This chain links TRBV3-1 (or the pseudogene TRBV3-2) with TRBJ2-2, with no clear D. The CDR3 length is 14 residues. The V end lost 3 bases, the J end lost 2 bases, and 7 bases lay between the germline ends. Germline V gene sequence: CDR1 LGHDT, CDR2 YNNKEL (reference sequence). The CDR3 here is CASSQTFNTGELFF. The CDR3 DNA follows: TGTGCCAGCAGCCAGACATTTAACACCGGGGAGCTGTTTTTT.

The V gene is TRBV4-2, the J gene TRBJ2-1; 9 positions match TRBD2. With V trimmed by 4 bases and J by 4 bases, 8 bases remained unmatched. Germline V lookup: CDR1 LGHNA, CDR2 YNFKEQ. The CDR3 sequence is 16 residues long. The CDR3 coding sequence is TGTGCCAGCAGCCCCCCCCTTAGCGGGGGATACAATGAGCAGTTCTTC. It codes for CASSPPLSGGYNEQFF.

The chain has TRBV29-1 and TRBJ1-2, with TRBD1 as a possible D gene (5 bases). Germline V gene lookup returns CDR1 SQVTM and CDR2 ANQGSEA. The V and J ends lost 7 bases and 5 bases respectively, with 17 bases between them. The CDR3 loop spans 13 amino acids. The DNA for the CDR3 is TGCAGCGGGGTGGGAGGGGAGGTTTATGGCTACACCTTC. Residues: CSGVGGEVYGYTF.

The chain combines TRBV9 with TRBJ2-2, with D possibly matching TRBD2 (6 bases). The ends were cut back, 0 bases at V and 6 bases at J, with 6 bases in the middle. Germline V gives CDR1 SGDLS, CDR2 YYNGEE. This CDR3 has 13 amino acids. The CDR3 reads CASSVASAGELFF. CDR3 nucleotides: TGTGCCAGCAGCGTAGCTAGCGCCGGGGAGCTGTTTTTT.

This chain connects TRBV5-8 to TRBJ2-7; 9 bases fit TRBD1. The CDR3 is 15 residues long. The trim removed 5 bases at V and 1 base at J, leaving 7 bases unmatched. In germline, CDR1 is SGHTS, CDR2 YDEGEE. The CDR3 DNA follows: TGTGCCAGCAGGCGGACCGGGACAGGGTCCTACGAGCAGTACTTC. Residues: CASRRTGTGSYEQYF.

This chain links TRBV7-9 with TRBJ2-5, with TRBD2 matching over 7 bases. V lost 1 base to trimming and J lost 6 bases; unmatched junction nucleotides: 2. This CDR3 is 13 amino acids long. Germline lookup yields CDR1 SEHNR and CDR2 FQNEAQ (reference sequence). The chain's CDR3 is CASSLGGGQTQYF. CDR3 nucleotides: TGTGCCAGCAGCTTAGGCGGGGGACAGACCCAGTACTTC.

CDR3 protein: CSAEGQVTGELFF. In nucleotides, the CDR3 is TGCAGCGCCGAAGGACAGGTCACCGGGGAGCTGTTTTTT. The chain carries TRBV29-1 and TRBJ2-2; 7 bases are shared with TRBD1. Germline CDR1 is SQVTM and CDR2 is ANQGSEA. Germline trimming cut 7 bases from V and 4 bases from J; bases unmatched to any gene: 6. This CDR3 has 13 amino acids.

The CDR3 nucleotides are TGTGCCAGCAGCTTAGTAGGGGTGGCCAATGAGCAGTTCTTC. This gives the protein CASSLVGVANEQFF. The rearrangement links TRBV11-2 to TRBJ2-1, with D perhaps TRBD1 (5 bases). Looked up from germline, CDR1 is SGHAT and CDR2 is FQNNGV. Trimming removed 1 base at V and 6 bases at J, with 10 bases between. This CDR3 spans 14 amino acids. The variable domain in full, with the rest retrieved from reference TRBV11-2 and TRBJ2-1, is EAGVAQSPRYKIIEKRQSVAFWCNPISGHATLYWYQQILGQGPKLLIQFQNNGVVDDSQLPKDRFSAERLKGVDSTLKIQPAKLEDSAVYLCASSLVGVANEQFFGPGTRLTVL.

This chain's CDR3 is CASSFQENTEAFF. In nucleotides, the CDR3 is TGCGCCAGCAGCTTTCAGGAGAACACTGAAGCTTTCTTT. J is TRBJ1-1 and V is TRBV5-1; no clear D gene. Between the trimmed V and J ends, which lost 2 bases and 1 base, there was a span of 6 bases. Germline CDR1 and CDR2: SGHRS and YFSETQ. This CDR3 is built from 13 residues.

This rearrangement joins TRBV19 to TRBJ2-2, with TRBD2 identical over 9 bases. The germline V gene has CDR1 LNHDA and CDR2 SQIVND (reference sequence). The CDR3 is 14 amino acids. Here the CDR3 DNA reads TGTGGATGCGGCAGACTAGCGGTACCCGGGGAGCTGTTTTTT. Encoded protein: CGCGRLAVPGELFF.

This clone was seen a single time. The rearrangement joins TRBV6-7 to TRBJ2-1; TRBD2 aligns across 8 bases. TRBV6-7 is known as an ORF, though its function is uncertain. J lost 0 bases, V lost 1 base, and 11 bases had no gene match. The CDR3 has 19 residues. The CDR3 coding sequence is TGTGCCAGCAGTTACTGGAAAGCAATAGCGGGACCCTCCTACAATGAGCAGTTCTTC. Translating it yields CASSYWKAIAGPSYNEQFF.

This clone has only one observation. V gene TRBV5-1 combines with J gene TRBJ1-2, with 7 bases aligning to TRBD1. CDR1 is SGHRS and CDR2 is YFSETQ in the germline V gene. V was clipped by 0 bases and J by 3 bases; unmatched bases: 5. The length of the CDR3 is 15 residues. The CDR3 reads CASSLEQGWHYGYTF. As DNA, the CDR3 is TGCGCCAGCAGCTTGGAACAGGGGTGGCACTATGGCTACACCTTC.

The CDR3 bases are TGTGCCAGCAGTTTATCATCGGAGTACTATGGCTACACCTTC. Translation gives CASSLSSEYYGYTF. This chain connects TRBV27 to TRBJ1-2; D gene uncertain. Germline V lookup: CDR1 MNHEY, CDR2 SMNVEV (reference sequence). The CDR3 runs 14 residues. Trimming took 0 bases from V and 3 from J, leaving 8 bases between them.

The V gene is TRBV6-1, the J gene TRBJ1-5, with TRBD1 matching 10 bases. Losses at the gene ends were 3 bases for V and 6 bases for J; bases not matched to a gene: 2. The CDR3 contains 14 residues. CDR1 is MNHNS, CDR2 SASEGT, per germline. CDR3 nucleotides: TGTGCCAGCAGTGAGACAGGGGGCGGTCAGCCCCAGCATTTT. This sequence encodes CASSETGGGQPQHF.

The chain is built from TRBV9 and TRBJ1-6, with TRBD1 matching over 8 bases. In germline, CDR1 is SGDLS, CDR2 YYNGEE. V trimming: 0 bases; J trimming: 13 bases; junction bases outside the gene matches: 9. The CDR3 extends over 15 amino acids. CDR3 sequence: CASSVEGTGPFPLHF. In nucleotides, the CDR3 is TGTGCCAGCAGCGTAGAGGGGACAGGTCCCTTTCCCCTCCACTTT.

This rearrangement joins TRBV7-6 to TRBJ1-5; possibly TRBD1 for D (5 bases). CDR1 is SGHVS and CDR2 is FNYEAQ in the germline V gene. Trimming took off 0 bases at V and 6 bases at J, with 12 bases between the two ends. There are 15 residues in the CDR3. The CDR3 DNA is TGTGCCAGCAGCTTAGCGCCCAGGGAACGTCAGCCCCAGCATTTT. Protein sequence: CASSLAPRERQPQHF.

The rearrangement uses TRBV6-2 or TRBV6-3 and TRBJ1-4; D not certain. V was cut by 3 bases and J by 7 bases, with 18 bases left in between. The CDR3 has 16 amino acids. Germline assignment: CDR1 MNHEY and CDR2 SVGEGT. CDR3 nucleotide sequence: TGTGCCAGCAGTTATGGAGGAGTGGGAGTAAGTGAAAAACTGTTTTTT. It translates to CASSYGGVGVSEKLFF.

This sequence joins TRBV20-1 and TRBJ2-3; D gene uncertain. This CDR3 has 12 residues. Germline V CDR1 and CDR2: DFQATT, SNEGSKA (reference sequence). V was cut by 3 bases and J by 4 bases, with 8 bases left in between. The CDR3 protein is CSASPQADTQYF. CDR3 in DNA: TGCAGTGCTAGTCCCCAGGCAGATACGCAGTATTTT.

The chain recombines TRBV11-3 with TRBJ2-1; TRBD1 matches at 8 bases. The V gene's germline CDR1 is SGHNT and CDR2 YENEEA. There are 15 residues in the CDR3. With V trimmed by 5 bases and J by 7 bases, 10 bases remained unmatched. In nucleotides, the CDR3 is TGTGCCAGCAGCACCAGAGGACAGGGCTTAAATGAGCAGTTCTTC. Encoded protein: CASSTRGQGLNEQFF.

The V gene is TRBV19, the J gene TRBJ2-2; perhaps TRBD2 as D (5 bases). The CDR3 covers 17 residues. V was pared by 7 bases and J by 6 bases, with 24 bases between. CDR1 LNHDA and CDR2 SQIVND come from the germline V gene (reference sequence). Here the CDR3 reads CASTQNPPGGSSGELFF. In DNA form, the CDR3 reads TGTGCCAGTACCCAAAACCCTCCCGGAGGAAGTTCCGGGGAGCTGTTTTTT. Filled out from reference TRBV19 and TRBJ2-2, the complete variable domain reads DGGITQSPKYLFRKEGQNVTLSCEQNLNHDAMYWYRQDPGQGLRLIYYSQIVNDFQKGDIAEGYSVSREKKESFPLTVTSAQKNPTAFYLCASTQNPPGGSSGELFFGEGSRLTVL.

V usage is TRBV18 and J usage is TRBJ2-7; no clear D. With 2 bases removed from V and 6 bases from J, the gap between germline ends came to 11 bases. CDR1 and CDR2 (germline): KGHSH, LQKENI. The CDR3 has 13 residues. CDR3 DNA sequence: TGTGCCAGCTCACCAAACAGTGTGAGCGAGCAGTACTTC. It translates to CASSPNSVSEQYF.

The rearrangement uses TRBV7-9 and TRBJ1-1; 7 positions match TRBD1. Per germline, CDR1 SEHNR and CDR2 FQNEAQ (reference sequence). The CDR3 length is 14 residues. Trimming removed 5 bases from V and 2 bases from J; junction bases left unmatched: 5. This chain's CDR3 is CASSRDSYNTEAFF. The CDR3 bases are TGTGCCAGCAGCCGGGACAGTTATAACACTGAAGCTTTCTTT.